This T cell receptor (beta chain) emerged from a study of early T cells in non-severe SARS-CoV-2 infection. The TCR library protocol was used to attach unique molecular identifiers. These identifiers were attached to individual cDNA molecules. MiXCR, applied by TCRdb to the 5' RACE reads, yields one record per CDR3 protein. The sample shows 25,000 to 35,000 distinct CDR3 sequences, 3.5% to 4.5% of them seen only once. This CDR3 is 14 amino acids long. Germline V gene lookup returns CDR1 GTSNPN and CDR2 SVGIG (reference sequence). V was pared by 3 bases and J by 9 bases, with 18 bases between. In its sample, this clonotype was seen many times.

This TCR was sampled from an adult who was a healthcare worker with PCR-confirmed SARS-CoV-2 infection or an uninfected control (not recorded which). The sample was whole blood. The chain is built from TRBV30 and TRBJ1-3, with D unclear. CDR3: CAWSADPVGRTIYF. CDR3 in DNA: TGTGCCTGGAGCGCTGATCCGGTCGGACGCACCATATATTTT.